This TCR beta chain comes out of a study of T-cell memory formation after mild COVID-19. This clonotype occurred a few times. V dropped 6 bases and J dropped 0 bases, with 15 bases sitting between them. The CDR3 contains 15 residues. Germline V lookup: CDR1 MNHEY, CDR2 SVGAGI. TCRdb analysed the 5' RACE reads with MiXCR anew, one entry per CDR3 protein. The table lists approximately 340,000 distinct CDR3 sequences, 13% of them singletons, with about 22% in the top ten. This clonotype was obtained from a man between 18 and 35 years old who had mild COVID-19 (a few samples of this study predate the infection). Cell type and time point are not known. Input material: PBMCs or a T cell subset sorted from them (not recorded which). The chain couples TRBV6-5 to TRBJ2-7; possible D gene TRBD1, 5 bases. Here the CDR3 reads CASSLTVKSSYEQYF. The CDR3 nucleotides read TGTGCCAGCAGCCTGACAGTTAAGAGCTCCTACGAGCAGTACTTC.